The clone carrying this TCR beta chain was recorded only once. The data belong to a study of sequential checkpoint blockade in melanoma. The assay was immunoSEQ multiplex PCR, and TCRdb's table has in-frame clones only and misses some. The sample records 5,600 or so clones, roughly half being singletons. As for treatment: randomized to nivolumab then ipilimumab (arm A) or the reverse (arm B). Deletions cut 1 base from V and 6 bases from J, with 9 bases between. The CDR3 is 13 residues long. Germline lookup yields CDR1 SGHAT and CDR2 FQNNGV. V usage is TRBV11-2 and J usage is TRBJ1-2, with a weak D call TRBD1 (5 bases). The clonotype comes from a human patient with melanoma. Some clones in this sample may be carry-over from other donors' samples. Sequenced material: CD8+ T cells sorted from blood (inferred from file names), taken from a patient given nivolumab and ipilimumab in sequence. CDR3 in amino acids: CASSLARGDGYTF. The CDR3 DNA follows: TGTGCCAGCAGCTTAGCGCGGGGGGATGGCTACACCTTC. The variable domain in full, completed from reference TRBV11-2 and TRBJ1-2, reads EAGVAQSPRYKIIEKRQSVAFWCNPISGHATLYWYQQILGQGPKLLIQFQNNGVVDDSQLPKDRFSAERLKGVDSTLKIQPAKLEDSAVYLCASSLARGDGYTFGSGTRLTVV.